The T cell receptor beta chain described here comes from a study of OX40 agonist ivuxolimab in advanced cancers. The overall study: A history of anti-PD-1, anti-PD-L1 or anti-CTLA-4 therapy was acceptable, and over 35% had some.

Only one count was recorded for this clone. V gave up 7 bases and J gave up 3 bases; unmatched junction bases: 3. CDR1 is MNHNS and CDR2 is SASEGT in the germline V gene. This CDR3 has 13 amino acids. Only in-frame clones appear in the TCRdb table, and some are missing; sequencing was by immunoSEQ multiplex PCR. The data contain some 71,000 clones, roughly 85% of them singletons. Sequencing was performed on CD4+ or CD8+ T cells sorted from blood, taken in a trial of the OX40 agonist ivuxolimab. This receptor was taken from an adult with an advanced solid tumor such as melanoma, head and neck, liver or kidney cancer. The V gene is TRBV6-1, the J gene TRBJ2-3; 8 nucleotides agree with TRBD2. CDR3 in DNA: TGTGCCAGCACCCAGCGGGGGACAGATACGCAGTATTTT. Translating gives CASTQRGTDTQYF.